This TCR beta chain was sequenced during a study of blood T cell repertoires in COVID-19. Ten or more counts support this clone. Per the original data handling: Amplification of reference gene primers was used by the study to estimate nucleated cell counts. Here immunoSEQ multiplex PCR was the method, and the copy in TCRdb shows in-frame clones only, minus some. From that table come the V and J calls and clone size; the DNA was used to work out D and trimming. The sample lists 250,000 to 350,000 clones; around 90% were seen once. Per germline, CDR1 SGHVS and CDR2 FQNEAQ. V was pared by 0 bases and J by 3 bases, with 10 bases of the junction left unmatched. The CDR3 runs to 19 residues.

Sequencing was carried out using peripheral blood. J is TRBJ2-1 and V is TRBV7-8; 11 bases agree with TRBD2. The sequence was obtained from a man between 18 and 35 years old with active or convalescent COVID-19. The CDR3 DNA is TGTGCCAGCAGCTTAGCAGTAGAACTAGCGGGAGCAAACTACAATGAGCAGTTCTTC. It translates to CASSLAVELAGANYNEQFF.